This T cell receptor beta chain was observed in a study of T cell responses to AZD1222 COVID-19 vaccine. Of note for this clone: The antigen remains undetermined.

Germline V gene data show CDR1 as SGHNT and CDR2 as YYREEE (reference sequence). Trimming cost V 1 base and J 7 bases, with 6 bases left between them. This CDR3 comprises 13 residues. Repertoires were generated with immunoSEQ multiplex PCR, while TCRdb's copy carries only in-frame clones and drops some. The data hold 85,000 to 120,000 clones, with about four fifths observed a single time. Whole-study results and caveats: Nearly half of spike-specific TCRs reportedly target unmutated variant regions. Donors were mostly white British, more females; clonal diversity possibly underestimated.

The chain is built from TRBV5-4 and TRBJ1-6, with D unclear. The receptor was isolated from an adult in good health. Material: peripheral blood, obtained on day 0 of AZD1222 vaccination. The CDR3, as DNA: TGTGCCAGCAGCTTGAGGCAGAATTCACCCCTCCACTTT. Translation gives CASSLRQNSPLHF.